Listed below are T cell receptor beta chains from one sample, sequenced in a study of T cell responses to AZD1222 COVID-19 vaccine. Assay: immunoSEQ multiplex PCR; the TCRdb copy retains only in-frame clones and omits some. This repertoire shows 170,000 or so clones, around nine tenths found once; its top ten account for around 2.9%. The source was peripheral blood, collected on day 0 of AZD1222 vaccination. Receptor source: an adult in good health. Both conserved end residues are part of each CDR3. Fields, in order: J gene, V gene, D gene, clone size, CDR3 protein, CDR3 DNA. A D gene is named only where the DNA matches it firmly. Clone size is not always given. Where it is, it says once, few, many or a class for expanded clones.

J gene: TRBJ2-1; V gene: TRBV6-6; D gene: -; clone size: -; CDR3 protein: CASSYSGREQFF; CDR3 DNA: TGTGCCAGCAGTTACTCGGGCCGGGAGCAGTTCTTC
J gene: TRBJ1-3; V gene: TRBV2; D gene: TRBD1; clone size: -; CDR3 protein: CASRKGQGLGNTIYF; CDR3 DNA: TGTGCCAGCAGGAAGGGACAGGGGCTAGGAAACACCATATATTTT
J gene: TRBJ1-6; V gene: TRBV30; D gene: -; clone size: -; CDR3 protein: CAWMRAGSNSPLHF; CDR3 DNA: TGTGCCTGGATGCGGGCGGGCTCGAATTCACCCCTCCACTTT
J gene: TRBJ2-7; V gene: TRBV3-1/TRBV3-2; D gene: TRBD1; clone size: -; CDR3 protein: CASSLYRDRGVDEQYF; CDR3 DNA: TGTGCCAGCAGCCTCTACCGGGACAGGGGTGTGGACGAGCAGTACTTC
J gene: TRBJ2-3; V gene: TRBV13; D gene: -; clone size: -; CDR3 protein: CASSLVGGRSDTQYF; CDR3 DNA: TGTGCCAGCAGCTTAGTTGGGGGGCGGTCAGATACGCAGTATTTT
J gene: TRBJ1-2; V gene: TRBV5-1; D gene: -; clone size: -; CDR3 protein: CASSLKGEDYGYTF; CDR3 DNA: TGCGCCAGCAGCTTGAAGGGAGAGGACTATGGCTACACCTTC
J gene: TRBJ2-1; V gene: TRBV3-1/TRBV3-2; D gene: TRBD2; clone size: -; CDR3 protein: CASSQEKPTSGNNEQFF; CDR3 DNA: TGTGCCAGCAGCCAAGAAAAACCGACTAGCGGGAACAATGAGCAGTTCTTC
J gene: TRBJ1-3; V gene: TRBV21-1; D gene: -; clone size: -; CDR3 protein: CASTSYRWTAWNTIYF; CDR3 DNA: TGTGCCAGCACCTCATATCGGTGGACGGCCTGGAACACCATATATTTT
J gene: TRBJ2-3; V gene: TRBV6-6; D gene: TRBD2; clone size: -; CDR3 protein: CASSLIAGPTDTQYF; CDR3 DNA: TGTGCCAGCAGTTTGATAGCGGGGCCCACAGATACGCAGTATTTT
J gene: TRBJ1-1; V gene: TRBV4-3; D gene: TRBD1; clone size: -; CDR3 protein: CASSRDRGKTEAFF; CDR3 DNA: TGCGCCAGCAGCCGGGACAGGGGGAAAACTGAAGCTTTCTTT
J gene: TRBJ2-2; V gene: TRBV3-1/TRBV3-2; D gene: -; clone size: -; CDR3 protein: CASSSHRTANTGELFF; CDR3 DNA: TGTGCCAGCAGCTCCCATAGGACAGCGAACACCGGGGAGCTGTTTTTT
J gene: TRBJ2-3; V gene: TRBV12-5; D gene: TRBD2; clone size: -; CDR3 protein: CASGLGSGGTDTQYF; CDR3 DNA: TGTGCTAGTGGTTTGGGAAGCGGGGGCACAGATACGCAGTATTTT
J gene: TRBJ1-4; V gene: TRBV7-8; D gene: TRBD1; clone size: -; CDR3 protein: CASSAWGQGATNEKLFF; CDR3 DNA: TGTGCCAGCAGCGCCTGGGGCCAGGGGGCAACTAATGAAAAACTGTTTTTT
J gene: TRBJ2-5; V gene: TRBV6-5; D gene: -; clone size: -; CDR3 protein: CASSWMGLQETQYF; CDR3 DNA: TGTGCCAGCAGTTGGATGGGGTTACAAGAGACCCAGTACTTC
J gene: TRBJ1-1; V gene: TRBV11-2; D gene: -; clone size: -; CDR3 protein: CASSLVGPNTEAFF; CDR3 DNA: TGTGCCAGCAGCTTAGTAGGGCCGAACACTGAAGCTTTCTTT
J gene: TRBJ2-7; V gene: TRBV9; D gene: TRBD1; clone size: -; CDR3 protein: CASSPIDRVYEQYF; CDR3 DNA: TGTGCCAGCAGCCCTATCGACAGGGTCTACGAGCAGTACTTC
J gene: TRBJ1-3; V gene: TRBV6-6; D gene: -; clone size: -; CDR3 protein: CASRGTAGNTIYF; CDR3 DNA: TGTGCCAGCAGGGGGACTGCTGGAAACACCATATATTTT
J gene: TRBJ1-2; V gene: TRBV19; D gene: TRBD1; clone size: -; CDR3 protein: CASSTGQAYGYTF; CDR3 DNA: TGTGCCAGTAGTACAGGACAGGCTTATGGCTACACCTTC
J gene: TRBJ2-3; V gene: TRBV27; D gene: TRBD1; clone size: -; CDR3 protein: CASSPDPYQGADTQYF; CDR3 DNA: TGTGCCAGCAGTCCCGACCCCTACCAGGGGGCAGATACGCAGTATTTT
J gene: TRBJ2-2; V gene: TRBV7-2; D gene: TRBD1; clone size: -; CDR3 protein: CASSSLGPGTGRTGELFF; CDR3 DNA: TGTGCCAGCAGCTCGCTAGGGCCCGGGACAGGGCGAACCGGGGAGCTGTTTTTT
J gene: TRBJ1-2; V gene: TRBV9; D gene: TRBD1; clone size: -; CDR3 protein: CASSDPTGLYGYTF; CDR3 DNA: TGTGCCAGCAGCGACCCGACAGGGCTATATGGCTACACCTTC
J gene: TRBJ2-5; V gene: TRBV9; D gene: TRBD1; clone size: -; CDR3 protein: CASSSRAGGRETQYF; CDR3 DNA: TGTGCCAGCAGTTCCAGGGCAGGGGGTCGAGAGACCCAGTACTTC
J gene: TRBJ1-5; V gene: TRBV6-2/TRBV6-3; D gene: -; clone size: -; CDR3 protein: CASSYSGGNQPQHF; CDR3 DNA: TGTGCCAGCAGTTACTCGGGGGGGAATCAGCCCCAGCATTTT
J gene: TRBJ1-2; V gene: TRBV6-1; D gene: TRBD1; clone size: -; CDR3 protein: CASSESRGAGGGYTF; CDR3 DNA: TGTGCCAGCAGTGAATCGAGGGGGGCAGGGGGAGGCTACACCTTC
J gene: TRBJ2-3; V gene: TRBV5-5; D gene: TRBD2; clone size: -; CDR3 protein: CASSVREGGITDTQYF; CDR3 DNA: TGTGCCAGCAGCGTCCGGGAGGGGGGGATTACAGATACGCAGTATTTT
J gene: TRBJ2-5; V gene: TRBV5-1; D gene: -; clone size: -; CDR3 protein: CASSSGHTLGETQYF; CDR3 DNA: TGCGCCAGCAGCTCGGGACACACCCTGGGGGAGACCCAGTACTTC
J gene: TRBJ2-2; V gene: TRBV2; D gene: -; clone size: -; CDR3 protein: CASRGTTGFTGELFF; CDR3 DNA: TGTGCCAGCAGGGGGACCACAGGGTTCACCGGGGAGCTGTTTTTT
J gene: TRBJ1-4; V gene: TRBV6-5; D gene: -; clone size: -; CDR3 protein: CASSSVANEKLFF; CDR3 DNA: TGTGCCAGCAGCTCCGTGGCTAATGAAAAACTGTTTTTT
J gene: TRBJ1-2; V gene: TRBV4-3; D gene: -; clone size: once; CDR3 protein: CASSQDLGVYGYTF; CDR3 DNA: TGCGCCAGCAGCCAAGATCTGGGGGTCTATGGCTACACCTTC
J gene: TRBJ1-6; V gene: TRBV5-6; D gene: -; clone size: -; CDR3 protein: CASSSVGDNSPLHF; CDR3 DNA: TGTGCCAGCAGCTCCGTCGGGGATAATTCACCCCTCCACTTT
J gene: TRBJ1-2; V gene: TRBV6-5; D gene: -; clone size: -; CDR3 protein: CASRPDTALGYTF; CDR3 DNA: TGTGCCAGCAGACCCGACACGGCCTTGGGCTACACCTTC
J gene: TRBJ1-4; V gene: TRBV27; D gene: -; clone size: -; CDR3 protein: CASSFWQGRGNEKLFF; CDR3 DNA: TGTGCCAGCAGTTTCTGGCAGGGGAGGGGTAATGAAAAACTGTTTTTT
J gene: TRBJ1-2; V gene: TRBV5-1; D gene: -; clone size: -; CDR3 protein: CASSLAGRNYGYTF; CDR3 DNA: TGCGCCAGCAGCTTGGCCGGGCGGAACTATGGCTACACCTTC
J gene: TRBJ1-4; V gene: TRBV27; D gene: TRBD1; clone size: -; CDR3 protein: CASSSRWGTDKNEKLFF; CDR3 DNA: TGTGCCAGCAGTTCAAGGTGGGGGACAGATAAGAATGAAAAACTGTTTTTT
J gene: TRBJ2-5; V gene: TRBV5-1; D gene: TRBD1; clone size: -; CDR3 protein: CASSVIGRGPQETQYF; CDR3 DNA: TGCGCCAGCAGCGTCATCGGCAGGGGGCCCCAAGAGACCCAGTACTTC
J gene: TRBJ2-7; V gene: TRBV12-3/TRBV12-4; D gene: -; clone size: once; CDR3 protein: CASSLSGYEQYF; CDR3 DNA: TGTGCCAGCAGTTTGTCGGGCTACGAGCAGTACTTC
J gene: TRBJ1-2; V gene: TRBV4-1; D gene: -; clone size: -; CDR3 protein: CASSQEVAGNPRGYTF; CDR3 DNA: TGCGCCAGCAGCCAAGAGGTCGCGGGGAACCCACGTGGCTACACCTTC
J gene: TRBJ1-6; V gene: TRBV5-6; D gene: -; clone size: -; CDR3 protein: CASSFYRVSHSPLHF; CDR3 DNA: TGTGCCAGCAGCTTCTACAGGGTATCCCATTCACCCCTCCACTTT
J gene: TRBJ1-3; V gene: TRBV3-1/TRBV3-2; D gene: -; clone size: -; CDR3 protein: CASSRQSSGNTIYF; CDR3 DNA: TGTGCCAGCAGCCGACAGAGCTCTGGAAACACCATATATTTT
J gene: TRBJ2-1; V gene: TRBV19; D gene: TRBD1; clone size: -; CDR3 protein: CATSLGQGVSVEQFF; CDR3 DNA: TGTGCCACAAGCCTGGGACAGGGGGTGAGCGTTGAGCAGTTCTTC
J gene: TRBJ1-1; V gene: TRBV18; D gene: -; clone size: -; CDR3 protein: CASSPQTEPTEAFF; CDR3 DNA: TGTGCCAGCTCACCTCAGACAGAGCCCACTGAAGCTTTCTTT
J gene: TRBJ2-7; V gene: TRBV20-1; D gene: TRBD1; clone size: -; CDR3 protein: CSASTGQGYEQYF; CDR3 DNA: TGCAGTGCTAGTACGGGACAGGGATATGAGCAGTACTTC
J gene: TRBJ1-1; V gene: TRBV6-2/TRBV6-3; D gene: -; clone size: -; CDR3 protein: CASSYSPRTENTEAFF; CDR3 DNA: TGTGCCAGCAGTTACTCTCCGAGAACAGAGAACACTGAAGCTTTCTTT
J gene: TRBJ1-2; V gene: TRBV6-5; D gene: -; clone size: -; CDR3 protein: CASSPPVGGQKGYTF; CDR3 DNA: TGTGCCAGCAGCCCCCCGGTAGGGGGGCAGAAGGGCTACACCTTC
J gene: TRBJ2-7; V gene: TRBV19; D gene: TRBD1; clone size: -; CDR3 protein: CASSSRDRAYEQYF; CDR3 DNA: TGTGCCAGTAGCAGCCGGGACAGAGCATACGAGCAGTACTTC
J gene: TRBJ2-5; V gene: TRBV7-3; D gene: -; clone size: -; CDR3 protein: CASSLGYPAETQYF; CDR3 DNA: TGTGCCAGCAGCTTAGGTTATCCGGCAGAGACCCAGTACTTC
J gene: TRBJ2-3; V gene: TRBV7-3; D gene: -; clone size: -; CDR3 protein: CASSLVRTDTQYF; CDR3 DNA: TGTGCCAGCAGCTTAGTCAGAACAGATACGCAGTATTTT
J gene: TRBJ1-1; V gene: TRBV7-2; D gene: TRBD1; clone size: -; CDR3 protein: CASSSLRTGGETEAFF; CDR3 DNA: TGTGCCAGCAGCTCCCTCCGGACAGGGGGTGAAACTGAAGCTTTCTTT
J gene: TRBJ2-1; V gene: TRBV9; D gene: TRBD2; clone size: once; CDR3 protein: CASSVRASGANEQFF; CDR3 DNA: TGTGCCAGCAGCGTAAGGGCTAGCGGGGCCAATGAGCAGTTCTTC
J gene: TRBJ1-4; V gene: TRBV30; D gene: -; clone size: -; CDR3 protein: CAWSAYTFNEKLFF; CDR3 DNA: TGTGCCTGGAGTGCATACACCTTTAATGAAAAACTGTTTTTT
J gene: TRBJ2-7; V gene: TRBV7-3; D gene: TRBD2; clone size: few; CDR3 protein: CASSSLAGGLDEQYF; CDR3 DNA: TGTGCCAGCAGCTCCCTAGCGGGGGGGCTAGATGAGCAGTACTTC
J gene: TRBJ1-2; V gene: TRBV18; D gene: TRBD1; clone size: few; CDR3 protein: CASSPGTGDFYGYTF; CDR3 DNA: TGTGCCAGCTCCCCCGGGACAGGCGATTTCTATGGCTACACCTTC
J gene: TRBJ2-2; V gene: TRBV6-5; D gene: -; clone size: -; CDR3 protein: CASSYSTTGELFF; CDR3 DNA: TGTGCCAGCAGTTACTCGACGACCGGGGAGCTGTTTTTT
J gene: TRBJ2-7; V gene: TRBV19; D gene: -; clone size: once; CDR3 protein: CASRMGQTYEQYF; CDR3 DNA: TGTGCCAGTAGGATGGGCCAGACCTACGAGCAGTACTTC
J gene: TRBJ1-1; V gene: TRBV4-1; D gene: -; clone size: -; CDR3 protein: CASSQDRRLTEAFF; CDR3 DNA: TGCGCCAGCAGCCAAGATCGACGCCTCACTGAAGCTTTCTTT
J gene: TRBJ2-5; V gene: TRBV4-2; D gene: -; clone size: once; CDR3 protein: CASSQDSETQYF; CDR3 DNA: TGTGCCAGCAGCCAAGATTCGGAGACCCAGTACTTC
J gene: TRBJ1-1; V gene: TRBV6-2/TRBV6-3; D gene: -; clone size: -; CDR3 protein: CASSYAGLAQTGNTEAFF; CDR3 DNA: TGTGCCAGCAGTTACGCCGGGTTGGCCCAGACGGGGAACACTGAAGCTTTCTTT
J gene: TRBJ2-1; V gene: TRBV6-2/TRBV6-3; D gene: -; clone size: -; CDR3 protein: CASSYSPPRASNEQFF; CDR3 DNA: TGTGCCAGCAGTTACTCGCCCCCTCGGGCCTCCAATGAGCAGTTCTTC
J gene: TRBJ2-2; V gene: TRBV10-3; D gene: -; clone size: -; CDR3 protein: CAISRVENTGELFF; CDR3 DNA: TGTGCCATCAGTCGGGTAGAGAACACCGGGGAGCTGTTTTTT
J gene: TRBJ1-1; V gene: TRBV7-6; D gene: -; clone size: -; CDR3 protein: CASSSRGAWGTEAFF; CDR3 DNA: TGTGCCAGCAGCTCCCGGGGGGCTTGGGGCACTGAAGCTTTCTTT